This entry lists 12 T cell receptor beta chains sequenced from one sample in a study of T-cell memory formation after mild COVID-19. In TCRdb, the 5' RACE reads were re-called with MiXCR into one record per CDR3 protein. The sample carries fewer than 400,000 distinct CDR3 sequences, about 17% recorded once. Sequenced: PBMCs or a T cell subset sorted from them (not recorded which). The source is a man aged 18 to 30 who had mild COVID-19 (a few samples of this study predate the infection). Cell type and time point are not known.

This chain uses TRBV5-6 with TRBJ2-7, with 8 bases fitting TRBD1. V lost 3 bases to trimming and J lost 7 bases; unmatched junction nucleotides: 12. In germline, CDR1 is SGHDT, CDR2 YYEEEE. This CDR3 is built from 15 residues. The chain's CDR3 is CASSYQTGDNREQYV. CDR3 in DNA: TGTGCCAGCAGCTACCAGACAGGGGATAATCGGGAGCAGTACGTC.

This clonotype was detected ten times or more. The gene calls are TRBV12-3 or TRBV12-4 and TRBJ1-1; 7 positions agree with TRBD1. Trimming cost V 2 bases and J 5 bases; bases outside gene matches: 5. This CDR3 contains 14 residues. The CDR3 DNA sequence: TGTGCCAGCAGTTTAATGGCAGGGGGAACTGAAGCTTTCTTT. This sequence encodes CASSLMAGGTEAFF.

V gene TRBV3-1 combines with J gene TRBJ2-7; 12 bases are a match to TRBD1. In germline, CDR1 is LGHDT, CDR2 YNNKEL (reference sequence). V trimming: 2 bases; J trimming: 12 bases; junction bases outside the gene matches: 11. The CDR3 spans 15 residues. The CDR3 coding sequence is TGTGCCAGCAGCCAAAGCCGGGACAGGGGGCTTTGGCGGTACTTC. Protein product: CASSQSRDRGLWRYF.

The chain has TRBV5-1 and TRBJ2-5; 7 bases fit TRBD2. Losses at the gene ends were 4 bases for V and 5 bases for J; bases not matched to a gene: 14. This CDR3 spans 16 amino acids. CDR1 is SGHRS, CDR2 YFSETQ, per germline. The CDR3 reads CASSPSLGMGGETQYF. CDR3 DNA sequence: TGCGCCAGCAGCCCGTCTCTCGGGATGGGGGGGGAGACCCAGTACTTC.

The chain joins TRBV11-2 to TRBJ2-3; 8 bases agree with TRBD2. The germline gives CDR1 SGHAT, CDR2 FQNNGV. This CDR3 has 15 residues. Germline trimming cut 4 bases from V and 5 bases from J; bases unmatched to any gene: 8. The CDR3 protein is CASSWRGVEGDTQYF. Here the CDR3 DNA reads TGTGCCAGCAGCTGGCGGGGGGTGGAGGGAGATACGCAGTATTTT.

This clonotype has a handful of counts. CDR3 in DNA: TGTGCCAGCACCACAACCGGGACAGGGTGGAAAAAACTGTTTTTT. Residues: CASTTTGTGWKKLFF. The V gene is TRBV7-2, the J gene TRBJ1-4; TRBD1 matches 9 bases. With 7 bases clipped from V and 9 bases from J, the junction kept 12 bases outside the gene matches. The CDR3 extends over 15 amino acids. Looked up from germline, CDR1 is SGHTA and CDR2 is FQGNSA.

The genes are TRBV19 and TRBJ1-1; D call uncertain. The CDR3 contains 13 residues. Germline V CDR1 and CDR2: LNHDA, SQIVND (reference sequence). Trimming left V 5 bases short and J 0 bases short, with 7 bases between. DNA for the CDR3: TGTGCCAGTAGTCGGGGATTGAACACTGAAGCTTTCTTT. Its protein product is CASSRGLNTEAFF.

A few counts support this clonotype. CDR3 in amino acids: CSAIPCCSGGETQYF. The CDR3, as DNA: TGCAGTGCTATCCCATGCTGTAGCGGGGGCGAGACCCAGTACTTC. The V gene is TRBV20-1, the J gene TRBJ2-5; 9 nucleotides line up with TRBD2. CDR1 DFQATT and CDR2 SNEGSKA come from the germline V gene (reference sequence). CDR3 length: 15 amino acids. V trimming: 4 bases; J trimming: 5 bases; junction bases outside the gene matches: 11.

This clonotype was counted between two and nine times. V usage is TRBV28 and J usage is TRBJ1-5; D ambiguous. The CDR3 spans 15 residues. Trimming removed 4 bases at V and 5 bases at J, with 15 bases between. CDR1 MDHEN and CDR2 SYDVKM come from the germline V gene. The chain's CDR3 is CASSYSPSPDQPQHF. CDR3 bases: TGTGCCAGCAGTTATTCCCCCAGTCCCGATCAGCCCCAGCATTTT.

This clonotype was detected only a few times. The CDR3 protein is CASSFNGDYEQYV. The CDR3 DNA reads TGTGCCAGCAGTTTCAACGGAGACTACGAGCAGTACGTC. The chain uses TRBV12-3 or TRBV12-4 and TRBJ2-7, with D hard to call. CDR3 length equals 13 residues. Trimming stripped 3 bases from V and 3 bases from J, with 9 bases between.

This clonotype was detected a few times. V gene TRBV5-1 combines with J gene TRBJ2-3; D is unresolved. The V and J ends lost 0 bases and 2 bases respectively, with 4 bases between them. CDR3 length: 13 amino acids. From germline, CDR1 is SGHRS and CDR2 YFSETQ. CDR3: CASSLENTDTQYF. The CDR3 DNA is TGCGCCAGCAGCTTGGAGAACACAGATACGCAGTATTTT.

The chain combines TRBV7-3 with TRBJ2-5; D not resolved. The CDR3 is made up of 16 amino acids. Per germline, CDR1 SGHTA and CDR2 FQGTGA. Trimming removed 5 bases at V and 1 base at J, with 17 bases between. For the CDR3, the DNA is TGTGCCAGCAGCGCAGGCACCATGGGGTTCCAAGAGACCCAGTACTTC. Translation: CASSAGTMGFQETQYF.